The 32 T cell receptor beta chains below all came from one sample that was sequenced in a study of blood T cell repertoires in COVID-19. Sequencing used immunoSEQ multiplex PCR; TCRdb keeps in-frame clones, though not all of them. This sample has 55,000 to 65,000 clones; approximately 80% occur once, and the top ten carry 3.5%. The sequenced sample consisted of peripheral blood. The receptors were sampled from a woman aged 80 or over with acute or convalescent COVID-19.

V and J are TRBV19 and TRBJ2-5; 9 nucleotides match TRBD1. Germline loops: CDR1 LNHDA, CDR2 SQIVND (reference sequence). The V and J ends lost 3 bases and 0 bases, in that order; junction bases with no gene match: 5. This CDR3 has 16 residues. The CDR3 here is CASSMNGQGYQETQYF. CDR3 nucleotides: TGTGCCAGTAGTATGAACGGACAGGGGTACCAAGAGACCCAGTACTTC.

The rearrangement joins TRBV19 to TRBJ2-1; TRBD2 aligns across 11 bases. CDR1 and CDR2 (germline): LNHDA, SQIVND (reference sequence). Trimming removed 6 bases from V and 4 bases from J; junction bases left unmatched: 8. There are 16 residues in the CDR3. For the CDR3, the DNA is TGTGCCAGTAGGGGGGCCGGGACTAGCGGATACAATGAGCAGTTCTTC. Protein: CASRGAGTSGYNEQFF.

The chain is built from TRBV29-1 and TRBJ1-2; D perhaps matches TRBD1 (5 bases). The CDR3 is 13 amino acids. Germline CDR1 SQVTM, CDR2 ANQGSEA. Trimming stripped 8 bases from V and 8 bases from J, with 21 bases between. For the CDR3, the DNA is TGCAGCCTGGGGGAGGGAGGGGCTAAGGGCTACACCTTC. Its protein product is CSLGEGGAKGYTF. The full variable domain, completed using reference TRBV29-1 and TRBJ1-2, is SAVISQKPSRDICQRGTSLTIQCQVDSQVTMMFWYRQQPGQSLTLIATANQGSEATYESGFVIDKFPISRPNLTFSTLTVSNMSPEDSSIYLCSLGEGGAKGYTFGSGTRLTVV.

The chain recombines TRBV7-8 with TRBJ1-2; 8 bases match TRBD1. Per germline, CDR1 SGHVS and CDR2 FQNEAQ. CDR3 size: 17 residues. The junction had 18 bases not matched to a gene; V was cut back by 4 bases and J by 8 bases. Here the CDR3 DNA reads TGTGCCAGCAGCTCCGCCCGGACAGGGAAGGCGGCTGGAGGCTACACCTTC. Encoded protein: CASSSARTGKAAGGYTF. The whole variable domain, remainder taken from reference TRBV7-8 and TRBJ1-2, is GAGVSQSPRYKVAKRGQDVALRCDPISGHVSLFWYQQALGQGPEFLTYFQNEAQLDKSGLPSDRFFAERPEGSVSTLKIQRTQQEDSAVYLCASSSARTGKAAGGYTFGSGTRLTVV.

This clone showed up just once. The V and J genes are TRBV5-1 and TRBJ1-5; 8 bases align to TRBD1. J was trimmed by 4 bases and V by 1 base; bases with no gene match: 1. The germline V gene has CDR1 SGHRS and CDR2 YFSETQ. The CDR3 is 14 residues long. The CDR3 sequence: CASSLTGGNQPQHF. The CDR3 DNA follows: TGCGCCAGCAGCTTGACAGGGGGAAATCAGCCCCAGCATTTT.

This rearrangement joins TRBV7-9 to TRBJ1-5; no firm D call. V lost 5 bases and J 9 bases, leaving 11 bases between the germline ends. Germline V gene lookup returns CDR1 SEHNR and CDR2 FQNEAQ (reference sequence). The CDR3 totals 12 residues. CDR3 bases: TGTGCCAGCAGCCAGGAGGGCCCGCCCCAGCATTTT. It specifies CASSQEGPPQHF.

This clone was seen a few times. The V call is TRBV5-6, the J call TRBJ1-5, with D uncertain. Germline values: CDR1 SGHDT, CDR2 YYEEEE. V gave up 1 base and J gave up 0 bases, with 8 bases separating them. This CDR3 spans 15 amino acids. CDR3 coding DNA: TGTGCCAGCAGCTTGTATCAGAATAGCAATCAGCCCCAGCATTTT. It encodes CASSLYQNSNQPQHF.

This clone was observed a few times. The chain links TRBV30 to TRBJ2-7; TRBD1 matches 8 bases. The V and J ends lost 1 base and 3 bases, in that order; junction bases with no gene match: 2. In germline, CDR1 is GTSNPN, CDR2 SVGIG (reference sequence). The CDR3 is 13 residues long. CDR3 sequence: CAWSGTGIYEQYF. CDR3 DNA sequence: TGTGCCTGGAGTGGGACAGGGATCTACGAGCAGTACTTC.

The CDR3 bases are TGTGCCAGTAGGGGGGACAGTGCCTATAATTCACCCCTCCACTTT. Translated, it gives CASRGDSAYNSPLHF. This rearrangement joins TRBV19 to TRBJ1-6, with 7 bases lining up with TRBD1. Trimming at V came to 6 bases and at J to 2 bases, leaving 4 bases not matched to a gene. This CDR3 has 15 residues. Germline V lookup: CDR1 LNHDA, CDR2 SQIVND (reference sequence).

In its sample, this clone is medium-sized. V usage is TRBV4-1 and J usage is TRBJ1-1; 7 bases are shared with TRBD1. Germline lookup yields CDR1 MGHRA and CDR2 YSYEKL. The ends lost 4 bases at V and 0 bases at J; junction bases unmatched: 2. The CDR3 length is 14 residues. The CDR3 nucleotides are TGCGCCAGCAGCCCGGGACAGCTGAACACTGAAGCTTTCTTT. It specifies CASSPGQLNTEAFF.

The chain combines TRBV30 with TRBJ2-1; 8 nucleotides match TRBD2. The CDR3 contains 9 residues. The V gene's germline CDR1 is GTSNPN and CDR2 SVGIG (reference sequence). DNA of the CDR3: TGTGCTAGCGGGACCGTGCAGTTCTTC. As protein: CASGTVQFF. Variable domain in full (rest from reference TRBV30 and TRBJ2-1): SQTIHQWPATLVQPVGSPLSLECTVEGTSNPNLYWYRQAAGRGLQLLFYSVGIGQISSEVPQNLSASRPQDRQFILSSKKLLLSDSGFYLCASGTVQFFGPGTRLTVL.

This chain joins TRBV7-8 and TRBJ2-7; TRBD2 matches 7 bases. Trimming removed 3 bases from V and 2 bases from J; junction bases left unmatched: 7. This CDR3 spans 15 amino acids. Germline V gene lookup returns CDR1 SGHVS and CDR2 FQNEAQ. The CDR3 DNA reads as TGTGCCAGCAGCTTTCTCAGACTAGCAGCCTACGAGCAGTACTTC. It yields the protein CASSFLRLAAYEQYF.

Here the CDR3 reads CASSIGEFTGELFF. CDR3 coding DNA: TGTGCCAGTAGTATCGGAGAATTCACCGGGGAGCTGTTTTTT. This sequence joins TRBV19 and TRBJ2-2; the D is unclear. CDR3 length equals 14 residues. Per germline, CDR1 LNHDA and CDR2 SQIVND (reference sequence). V was shortened by 3 bases and J by 4 bases, with 9 bases between the two germline ends.

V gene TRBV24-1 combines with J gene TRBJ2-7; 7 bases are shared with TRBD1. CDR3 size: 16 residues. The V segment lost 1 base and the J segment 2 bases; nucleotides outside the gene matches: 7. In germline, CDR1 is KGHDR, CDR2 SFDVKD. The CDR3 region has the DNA TGTGCCACCAGTGATTTCCCCGGGACAGTTACCTACGAGCAGTACTTC. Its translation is CATSDFPGTVTYEQYF.

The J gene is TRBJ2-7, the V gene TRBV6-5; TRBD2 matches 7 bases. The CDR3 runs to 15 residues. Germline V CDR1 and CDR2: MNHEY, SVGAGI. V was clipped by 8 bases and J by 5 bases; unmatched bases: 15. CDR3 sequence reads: CASGRPGGFIHEQYF. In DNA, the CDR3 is TGTGCCAGCGGCCGCCCCGGGGGGTTTATCCACGAGCAGTACTTC.

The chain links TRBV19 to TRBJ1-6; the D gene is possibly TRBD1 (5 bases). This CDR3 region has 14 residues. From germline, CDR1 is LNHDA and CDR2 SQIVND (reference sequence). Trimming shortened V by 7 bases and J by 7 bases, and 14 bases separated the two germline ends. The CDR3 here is CASNPTGENSPLHF. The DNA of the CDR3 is TGTGCCAGTAACCCTACGGGGGAAAATTCACCCCTCCACTTT.

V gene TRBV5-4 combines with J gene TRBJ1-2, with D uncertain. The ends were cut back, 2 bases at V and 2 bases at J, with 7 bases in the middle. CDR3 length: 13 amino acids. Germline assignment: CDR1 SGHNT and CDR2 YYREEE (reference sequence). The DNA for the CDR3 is TGTGCCAGCAGCTTAGAACAGAACTATGGCTACACCTTC. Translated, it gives CASSLEQNYGYTF. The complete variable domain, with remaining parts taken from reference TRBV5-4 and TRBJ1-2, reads ETGVTQSPTHLIKTRGQQVTLRCSSQSGHNTVSWYQQALGQGPQFIFQYYREEENGRGNFPPRFSGLQFPNYSSELNVNALELDDSALYLCASSLEQNYGYTFGSGTRLTVV.

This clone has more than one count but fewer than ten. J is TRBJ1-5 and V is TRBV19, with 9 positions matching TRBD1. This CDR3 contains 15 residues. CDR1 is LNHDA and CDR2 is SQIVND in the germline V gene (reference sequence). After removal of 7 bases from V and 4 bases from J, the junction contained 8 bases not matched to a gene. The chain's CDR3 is CASNRGQGLNQPQHF. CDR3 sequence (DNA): TGTGCCAGTAATAGGGGACAGGGCCTTAATCAGCCCCAGCATTTT. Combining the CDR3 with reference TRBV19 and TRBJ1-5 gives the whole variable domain DGGITQSPKYLFRKEGQNVTLSCEQNLNHDAMYWYRQDPGQGLRLIYYSQIVNDFQKGDIAEGYSVSREKKESFPLTVTSAQKNPTAFYLCASNRGQGLNQPQHFGDGTRLSIL.

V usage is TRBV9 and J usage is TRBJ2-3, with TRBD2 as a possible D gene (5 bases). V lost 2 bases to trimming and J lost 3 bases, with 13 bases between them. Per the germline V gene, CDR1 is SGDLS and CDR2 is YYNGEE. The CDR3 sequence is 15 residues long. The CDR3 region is CASSVSLAMTDTQYF. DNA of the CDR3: TGTGCCAGCAGCGTGAGTCTAGCTATGACAGATACGCAGTATTTT. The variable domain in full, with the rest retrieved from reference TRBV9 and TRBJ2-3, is DSGVTQTPKHLITATGQRVTLRCSPRSGDLSVYWYQQSLDQGLQFLIQYYNGEERAKGNILERFSAQQFPDLHSELNLSSLELGDSALYFCASSVSLAMTDTQYFGPGTRLTVL.

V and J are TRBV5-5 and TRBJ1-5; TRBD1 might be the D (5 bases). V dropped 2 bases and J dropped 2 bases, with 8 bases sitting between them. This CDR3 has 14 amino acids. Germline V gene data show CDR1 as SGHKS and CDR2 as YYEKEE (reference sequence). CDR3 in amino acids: CASSLGVGNQPQHF. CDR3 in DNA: TGTGCCAGCAGCTTAGGGGTGGGCAATCAGCCCCAGCATTTT.

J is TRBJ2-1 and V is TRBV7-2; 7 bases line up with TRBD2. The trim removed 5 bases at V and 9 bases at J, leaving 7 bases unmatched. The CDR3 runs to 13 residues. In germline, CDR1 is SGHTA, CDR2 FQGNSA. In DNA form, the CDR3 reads TGTGCCAGCAGCGCACGTTGGGGGGGTGAGCAGTTCTTC. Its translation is CASSARWGGEQFF.

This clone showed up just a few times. CDR3 in amino acids: CASSSSEPNTEAFF. The CDR3 nucleotides read TGTGCCAGCAGCAGTAGTGAGCCAAACACTGAAGCTTTCTTT. The chain uses TRBV7-9 and TRBJ1-1, with no clear D. The CDR3 has 14 amino acids. Germline lookup yields CDR1 SEHNR and CDR2 FQNEAQ (reference sequence). Deletions cut 5 bases from V and 2 bases from J, with 12 bases between. Drawing the rest from reference TRBV7-9 and TRBJ1-1, the complete variable domain is DTGVSQNPRHKITKRGQNVTFRCDPISEHNRLYWYRQTLGQGPEFLTYFQNEAQLEKSRLLSDRFSAERPKGSFSTLEIQRTEQGDSAMYLCASSSSEPNTEAFFGQGTRLTVV.

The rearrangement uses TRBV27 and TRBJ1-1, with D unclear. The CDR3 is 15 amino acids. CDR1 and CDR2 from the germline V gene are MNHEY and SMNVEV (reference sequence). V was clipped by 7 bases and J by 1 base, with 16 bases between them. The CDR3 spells CASISPTPSNTEAFF. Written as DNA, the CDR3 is TGTGCCAGCATATCCCCCACTCCATCGAACACTGAAGCTTTCTTT.

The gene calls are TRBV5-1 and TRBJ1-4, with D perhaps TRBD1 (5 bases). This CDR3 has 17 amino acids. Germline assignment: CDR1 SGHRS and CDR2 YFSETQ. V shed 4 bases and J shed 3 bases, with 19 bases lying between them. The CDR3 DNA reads TGCGCCAGCAGCCAATTGAGGAGAGGGGACTCTAATGAAAAACTGTTTTTT. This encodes CASSQLRRGDSNEKLFF.

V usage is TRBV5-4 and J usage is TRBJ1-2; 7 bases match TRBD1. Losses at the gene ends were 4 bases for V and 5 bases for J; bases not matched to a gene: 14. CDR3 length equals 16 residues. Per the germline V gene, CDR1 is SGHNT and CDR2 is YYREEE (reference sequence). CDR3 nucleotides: TGTGCCAGCAGCCAGGGGGGCCAGGGGTTCACGTATGGCTACACCTTC. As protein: CASSQGGQGFTYGYTF.

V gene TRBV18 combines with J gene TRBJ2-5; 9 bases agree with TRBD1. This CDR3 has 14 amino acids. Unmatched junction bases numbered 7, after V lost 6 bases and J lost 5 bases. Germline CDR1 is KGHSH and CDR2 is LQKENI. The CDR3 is CASSPDRGGETQYF. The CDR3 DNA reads TGTGCCAGCTCCCCGGACAGGGGAGGCGAGACCCAGTACTTC.

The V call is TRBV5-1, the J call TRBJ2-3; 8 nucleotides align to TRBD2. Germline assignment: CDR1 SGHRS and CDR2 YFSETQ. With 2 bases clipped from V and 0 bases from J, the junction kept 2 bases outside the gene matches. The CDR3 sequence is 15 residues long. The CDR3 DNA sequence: TGCGCCAGCAGCTTCCCTAGCGGGAGCACAGATACGCAGTATTTT. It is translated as CASSFPSGSTDTQYF.

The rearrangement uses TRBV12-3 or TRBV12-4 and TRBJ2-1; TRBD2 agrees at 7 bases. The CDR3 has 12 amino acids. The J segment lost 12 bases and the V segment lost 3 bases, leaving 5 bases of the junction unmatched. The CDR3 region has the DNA TGTGCCAGCAGTTTTATGAGCGGGACGCAGTTCTTC. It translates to CASSFMSGTQFF.

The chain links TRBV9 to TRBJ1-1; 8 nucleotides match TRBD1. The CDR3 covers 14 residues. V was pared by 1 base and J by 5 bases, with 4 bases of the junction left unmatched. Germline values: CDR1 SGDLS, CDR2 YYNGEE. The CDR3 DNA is TGTGCCAGCAGCGTAACAGGGGGGGTGACTGAAGCTTTCTTT. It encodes CASSVTGGVTEAFF.

CDR3: CASSPSGGVETQYF. The CDR3 DNA reads TGTGCCAGCAGCCCAAGCGGGGGGGTAGAGACCCAGTACTTC. The V call is TRBV9, the J call TRBJ2-5; 10 bases match TRBD2. CDR3 size: 14 residues. J was trimmed by 4 bases and V by 4 bases; bases with no gene match: 4. Germline CDR1 reads SGDLS; CDR2 reads YYNGEE.

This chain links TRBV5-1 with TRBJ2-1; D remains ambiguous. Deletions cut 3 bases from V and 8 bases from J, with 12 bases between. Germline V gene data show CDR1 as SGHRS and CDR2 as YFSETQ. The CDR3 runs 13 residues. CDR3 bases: TGCGCCAGCAGCTCACTTGAGCACGATGAGCAGTTCTTC. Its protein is CASSSLEHDEQFF.

The DNA for the CDR3 is TGTGCCAGCAGTTTAACGGGTTCGGGCTACGAGCAGTACTTC. Translating it yields CASSLTGSGYEQYF. The gene calls are TRBV28 and TRBJ2-7; D not resolved. V lost 2 bases and J lost 3, with 11 bases in between. This CDR3 spans 14 amino acids. Germline V lookup: CDR1 MDHEN, CDR2 SYDVKM.